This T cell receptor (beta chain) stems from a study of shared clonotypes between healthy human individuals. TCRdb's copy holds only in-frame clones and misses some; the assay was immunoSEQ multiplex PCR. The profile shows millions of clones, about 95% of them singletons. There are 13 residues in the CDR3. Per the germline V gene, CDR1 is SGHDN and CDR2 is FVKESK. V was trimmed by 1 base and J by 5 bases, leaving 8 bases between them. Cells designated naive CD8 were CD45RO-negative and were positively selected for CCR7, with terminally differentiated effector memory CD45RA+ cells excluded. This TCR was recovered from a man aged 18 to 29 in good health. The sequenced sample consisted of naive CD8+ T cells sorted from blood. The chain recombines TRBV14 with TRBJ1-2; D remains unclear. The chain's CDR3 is CASSQVGPYGYTF. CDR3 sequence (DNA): TGTGCCAGCAGCCAAGTCGGGCCTTATGGCTACACCTTC.